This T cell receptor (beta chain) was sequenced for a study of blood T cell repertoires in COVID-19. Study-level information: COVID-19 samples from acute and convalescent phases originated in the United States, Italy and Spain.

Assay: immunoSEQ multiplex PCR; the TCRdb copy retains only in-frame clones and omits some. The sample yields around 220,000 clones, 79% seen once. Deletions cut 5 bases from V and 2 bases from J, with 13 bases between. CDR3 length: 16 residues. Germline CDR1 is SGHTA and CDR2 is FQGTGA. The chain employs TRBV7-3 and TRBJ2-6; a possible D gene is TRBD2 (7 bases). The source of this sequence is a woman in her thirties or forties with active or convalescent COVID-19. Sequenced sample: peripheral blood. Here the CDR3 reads CASSLYGGPGANVLTF. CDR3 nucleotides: TGTGCCAGCAGCCTTTACGGGGGGCCTGGGGCCAACGTCCTGACTTTC.